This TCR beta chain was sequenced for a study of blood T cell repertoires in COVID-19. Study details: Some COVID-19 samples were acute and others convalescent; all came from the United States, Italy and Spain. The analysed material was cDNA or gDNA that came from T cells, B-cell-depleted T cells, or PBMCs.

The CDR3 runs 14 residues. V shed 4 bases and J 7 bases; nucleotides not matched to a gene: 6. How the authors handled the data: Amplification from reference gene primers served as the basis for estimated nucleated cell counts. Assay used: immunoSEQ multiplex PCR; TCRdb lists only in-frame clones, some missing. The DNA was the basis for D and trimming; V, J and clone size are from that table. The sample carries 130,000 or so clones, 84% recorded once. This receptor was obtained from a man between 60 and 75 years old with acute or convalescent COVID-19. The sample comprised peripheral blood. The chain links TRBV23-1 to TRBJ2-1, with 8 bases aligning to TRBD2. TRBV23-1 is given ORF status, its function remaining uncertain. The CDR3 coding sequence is TGCGCCAGCAGTCCCCCGGGACTAGAGAATGAGCAGTTCTTC. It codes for CASSPPGLENEQFF.